These 29 T cell receptor beta chains originate from one sample sequenced in a study of blood T cell repertoires in COVID-19. The repertoire was sequenced with immunoSEQ multiplex PCR; TCRdb's copy has only in-frame clones and lacks some. The sample holds about 190,000 clones, less than 85% seen once. The sample taken for sequencing was peripheral blood. These receptors came from a man aged 50 to 59 who had recovered from COVID-19.

J is TRBJ2-3 and V is TRBV23-1; 15 bases match TRBD2. TRBV23-1 is flagged as an ORF with uncertain function. The J segment lost 5 bases and the V segment lost 6 bases, leaving 15 bases of the junction unmatched. This CDR3 is built from 19 residues. This CDR3 reads CASSRKPGLAGGVGDTQYF. CDR3 DNA: TGCGCCAGCAGCCGGAAGCCGGGACTAGCGGGGGGAGTGGGAGATACGCAGTATTTT.

The genes are TRBV7-9 and TRBJ1-2, with 7 bases aligning to TRBD1. This CDR3 is built from 13 residues. CDR1 is SEHNR and CDR2 is FQNEAQ in the germline V gene (reference sequence). V was clipped by 5 bases and J by 5 bases; unmatched bases: 5. The CDR3 nucleotides read TGTGCCAGCAGCCCGACAGGGCGATATGGCTACACCTTC. Translated: CASSPTGRYGYTF.

The rearrangement links TRBV5-6 to TRBJ1-3; 11 bases align to TRBD1. In germline, CDR1 is SGHDT, CDR2 YYEEEE. The V segment lost 1 base and the J segment 11 bases; nucleotides outside the gene matches: 2. This CDR3 is 13 amino acids long. The DNA of the CDR3 is TGTGCCAGCAGCTTGAGGGACAGGGGGGCCATATATTTT. This codes for CASSLRDRGAIYF.

This chain links TRBV28 with TRBJ2-2; D is undetermined. This CDR3 has 14 amino acids. V was pared by 7 bases and J by 4 bases, with 13 bases between. Per germline, CDR1 MDHEN and CDR2 SYDVKM. CDR3 coding DNA: TGTGCCAGCACAACTTCGCTGTCCACCGGGGAGCTGTTTTTT. Encoded protein: CASTTSLSTGELFF. Complete variable domain (other parts from reference TRBV28 and TRBJ2-2): DVKVTQSSRYLVKRTGEKVFLECVQDMDHENMFWYRQDPGLGLRLIYFSYDVKMKEKGDIPEGYSVSREKKERFSLILESASTNQTSMYLCASTTSLSTGELFFGEGSRLTVL.

This clone was recorded only once. The chain links TRBV2 to TRBJ2-1; 10 bases line up with TRBD2. Trimming took 4 bases from V and 4 from J; bases not matched to a gene: 4. Germline V gene sequence: CDR1 SNHLY, CDR2 FYNNEI. The CDR3 runs to 15 residues. The CDR3 region has the DNA TGTGCCAGCAGTGTACCTAGCGGGGGATACAATGAGCAGTTCTTC. This translates into CASSVPSGGYNEQFF.

The V call is TRBV27, the J call TRBJ2-3; TRBD2 matches at 7 bases. CDR3 size: 13 residues. CDR1 and CDR2 from the germline V gene are MNHEY and SMNVEV (reference sequence). The V gene end was trimmed by 7 bases and the J gene end by 9 bases; junction bases not matched to a gene: 10. The CDR3 DNA sequence: TGTGCCAGCACCTCCCGGGCTAGCGGCACGCAGTATTTT. Translation: CASTSRASGTQYF.

This chain uses TRBV11-3 with TRBJ2-1, with 8 bases lining up with TRBD2. The CDR3 covers 14 residues. V lost 5 bases, J lost 8 bases, and 8 bases stayed unmatched. Germline V CDR1 and CDR2: SGHNT, YENEEA. The CDR3 nucleotides are TGTGCCAGCAGCCTCAGCGGGAGCGGCGATGAGCAGTTCTTC. The encoded protein is CASSLSGSGDEQFF.

This chain joins TRBV4-1 and TRBJ2-1; TRBD2 might be the D (6 bases). V was cut by 1 base and J by 8 bases, with 12 bases left in between. CDR1 and CDR2 (germline): MGHRA, YSYEKL. CDR3 length: 14 residues. The CDR3 region is CASSQVGREDEQFF. CDR3 DNA: TGCGCCAGCAGCCAAGTGGGCAGGGAGGATGAGCAGTTCTTC.

The gene calls are TRBV28 and TRBJ2-3, with TRBD1 matching 7 bases. The CDR3 is 15 residues long. Germline CDR1 MDHEN, CDR2 SYDVKM. V lost 1 base to trimming and J lost 1 base; unmatched junction nucleotides: 2. The DNA for the CDR3 is TGTGCCAGCAGTTTATACGGACAGGGCACAGATACGCAGTATTTT. It translates to CASSLYGQGTDTQYF.

The V call is TRBV30, the J call TRBJ1-4; D unclear. Trimming shortened V by 0 bases and J by 8 bases, and 19 bases separated the two germline ends. The length of the CDR3 is 16 residues. Looked up from germline, CDR1 is GTSNPN and CDR2 is SVGIG (reference sequence). The CDR3 bases are TGTGCCTGGAGTGTAGGTTTAGGTGGAATCGGGGAAAAACTGTTTTTT. This gives the protein CAWSVGLGGIGEKLFF.

This clone appeared a single time. The chain links TRBV7-9 to TRBJ1-1; TRBD1 aligns across 8 bases. The ends lost 5 bases at V and 3 bases at J; junction bases unmatched: 14. Germline V gene sequence: CDR1 SEHNR, CDR2 FQNEAQ (reference sequence). The CDR3 is 17 residues long. The CDR3 is CASSPRGGRGLYTEAFF. The CDR3 DNA sequence: TGTGCCAGCAGCCCAAGGGGTGGCAGGGGGCTGTACACTGAAGCTTTCTTT.

This CDR3 reads CASRPKTPGLAGNEQFF. DNA of the CDR3: TGTGCCAGTAGACCTAAAACACCGGGACTAGCGGGCAATGAGCAGTTCTTC. V usage is TRBV19 and J usage is TRBJ2-1; 12 positions agree with TRBD2. The junction had 12 bases not matched to a gene; V was cut back by 6 bases and J by 6 bases. This CDR3 comprises 17 residues. The germline V gene has CDR1 LNHDA and CDR2 SQIVND (reference sequence).

V gene TRBV20-1 combines with J gene TRBJ2-3, with D hard to call. The CDR3 is made up of 11 amino acids. Germline assignment: CDR1 DFQATT and CDR2 SNEGSKA (reference sequence). Trimming removed 3 bases from V and 9 bases from J, with 10 bases in between. CDR3 sequence (DNA): TGCAGTGCTAGTTCTAGTACGACGCAGTATTTT. The encoded protein is CSASSSTTQYF.

J is TRBJ2-3 and V is TRBV10-3; weak D call: TRBD1 (6 bases). Trimming cost V 5 bases and J 2 bases, with 17 bases left between them. The germline V gene encodes CDR1 ENHRY and CDR2 SYGVKD. The CDR3 is made up of 16 amino acids. Here the CDR3 reads CAISPTGTTITDTQYF. The CDR3 nucleotides are TGTGCCATCAGTCCTACCGGGACAACAATCACAGATACGCAGTATTTT.

The J gene is TRBJ2-1, the V gene TRBV20-1, with D maybe TRBD1 (5 bases). This CDR3 is built from 11 residues. Germline loops: CDR1 DFQATT, CDR2 SNEGSKA (reference sequence). The V end was cut by 3 bases, the J end by 10 bases, with 10 bases between. The CDR3: CSASPRQEQFF. DNA for the CDR3: TGCAGTGCTAGCCCTCGACAGGAGCAGTTCTTC.

V gene TRBV30 combines with J gene TRBJ2-7; TRBD1 agrees at 7 bases. Germline V gene sequence: CDR1 GTSNPN, CDR2 SVGIG (reference sequence). The V and J ends lost 0 bases and 1 base, in that order; junction bases with no gene match: 12. CDR3 length: 17 amino acids. The CDR3 bases are TGTGCCTGGAGTGTTTGGCCACAGGGGATCTTTTCCTACGAGCAGTACTTC. It specifies CAWSVWPQGIFSYEQYF.

This clone was detected only once. The gene calls are TRBV7-3 and TRBJ2-7, with 7 bases lining up with TRBD1. V was clipped by 10 bases and J by 2 bases; unmatched bases: 14. CDR3 length: 15 amino acids. Germline V gene lookup returns CDR1 SGHTA and CDR2 FQGTGA. CDR3 sequence reads: CAISPLQGKAYEQYF. The DNA for the CDR3 is TGTGCCATCTCTCCCTTACAGGGGAAGGCCTACGAGCAGTACTTC.

The sample holds a few counts of this clone. The rearrangement links TRBV24-1 to TRBJ2-3, with 11 bases that match TRBD2. There are 17 residues in the CDR3. V shed 3 bases, J shed 3 bases, and the junction held 7 bases outside the gene matches. In germline, CDR1 is KGHDR, CDR2 SFDVKD. The CDR3: CATSDQTSGRTTDTQYF. CDR3 DNA: TGTGCCACCAGTGATCAAACTAGCGGGAGAACGACAGATACGCAGTATTTT.

This clone has only a few counts. V usage is TRBV18 and J usage is TRBJ2-1, with a tentative D call TRBD1 (5 bases). V lost 2 bases, J lost 8 bases, and 16 bases lay in between. This CDR3 comprises 15 residues. The germline CDR1 and CDR2 sequences are KGHSH and LQKENI. This chain's CDR3 is CASSPSPGKGDEQFF. CDR3 in DNA: TGTGCCAGCTCACCATCTCCAGGGAAAGGGGATGAGCAGTTCTTC.

The chain links TRBV18 to TRBJ2-5; D may be TRBD2 (6 bases). Germline loops: CDR1 KGHSH, CDR2 LQKENI. The V end was cut by 8 bases, the J end by 4 bases, with 23 bases between. This CDR3 is 16 amino acids long. This CDR3 is CASDLYGGNYPETQYF. DNA for the CDR3: TGTGCCAGCGACCTGTACGGCGGGAACTACCCAGAGACCCAGTACTTC.

This clone was picked up many times. The chain employs TRBV4-3 and TRBJ1-1; 9 bases are shared with TRBD1. Per the germline V gene, CDR1 is LGHNA and CDR2 is YSLEER. Trimming removed 0 bases from V and 4 bases from J; junction bases left unmatched: 6. The CDR3 spans 16 residues. In DNA form, the CDR3 reads TGCGCCAGCAGCCAAGATTTAGGGACAGGGTTCACTGAAGCTTTCTTT. Protein product: CASSQDLGTGFTEAFF.

This clone showed up just a few times. The CDR3 sequence: CASSLSSTNEKLFF. CDR3 in DNA: TGTGCCAGCAGCTTATCGTCAACTAATGAAAAACTGTTTTTT. The chain has TRBV7-2 and TRBJ1-4, with D uncertain. The CDR3 contains 14 residues. Deletions cut 2 bases from V and 0 bases from J, with 4 bases between. From germline, CDR1 is SGHTA and CDR2 FQGNSA. The full variable domain, rest sourced from reference TRBV7-2 and TRBJ1-4, is GAGVSQSPSNKVTEKGKDVELRCDPISGHTALYWYRQSLGQGLEFLIYFQGNSAPDKSGLPSDRFSAERTGGSVSTLTIQRTQQEDSAVYLCASSLSSTNEKLFFGSGTQLSVL.

A few counts support this clone. The J gene is TRBJ2-7, the V gene TRBV7-9; no firm D call. This CDR3 region has 13 residues. CDR1 is SEHNR, CDR2 FQNEAQ, per germline (reference sequence). V was clipped by 0 bases and J by 3 bases, with 6 bases between them. DNA for the CDR3: TGTGCCAGCAGCTTAGCACAGAGCTACGAGCAGTACTTC. Its protein product is CASSLAQSYEQYF.

The J gene is TRBJ2-7, the V gene TRBV20-1; 8 nucleotides match TRBD2. CDR3 length equals 14 residues. CDR1 and CDR2 from the germline V gene are DFQATT and SNEGSKA (reference sequence). V lost 3 bases to trimming and J lost 6 bases; unmatched junction nucleotides: 10. The CDR3 DNA is TGCAGTGCTAGTAACGGGAGGGCGCTTTCCGAGCAGTACTTC. Translating gives CSASNGRALSEQYF.

This chain uses TRBV7-2 with TRBJ1-2; D is perhaps TRBD1 (5 bases). Trimming left V 3 bases short and J 0 bases short, with 11 bases between. The CDR3 has 15 residues. CDR1 and CDR2 from the germline V gene are SGHTA and FQGNSA. The chain's CDR3 is CASSLSGGANYGYTF. Here the CDR3 DNA reads TGTGCCAGCAGCTTGTCGGGGGGAGCTAACTATGGCTACACCTTC.

V is TRBV27 and J is TRBJ2-2; weak D call: TRBD2 (5 bases). V was shortened by 2 bases and J by 4 bases, with 11 bases between the two germline ends. The CDR3 covers 15 residues. Germline loops: CDR1 MNHEY, CDR2 SMNVEV (reference sequence). The CDR3 DNA sequence: TGTGCCAGCAGTTTAAGGCGGGTGATCACCGGGGAGCTGTTTTTT. Amino acid sequence: CASSLRRVITGELFF.

Here the CDR3 reads CASSTQFKNEQFF. Written as DNA, the CDR3 is TGTGCCAGTAGTACCCAGTTTAAAAATGAGCAGTTCTTC. This chain uses TRBV19 with TRBJ2-1; D call uncertain. Germline V gives CDR1 LNHDA, CDR2 SQIVND (reference sequence). V gave up 4 bases and J gave up 7 bases, with 11 bases separating them. The CDR3 runs to 13 residues.

This clone appeared a few times. The rearrangement uses TRBV5-4 and TRBJ1-6; a possible D gene is TRBD1 (6 bases). The V gene lost 4 bases and the J gene lost 6 bases, with 17 bases spanning the gap. The CDR3 is 16 amino acids. CDR1 SGHNT and CDR2 YYREEE come from the germline V gene (reference sequence). The CDR3 DNA reads as TGTGCCAGCAGCCAAAGGGGGTTTGGGGTTAATTCACCCCTCCACTTT. Its protein product is CASSQRGFGVNSPLHF. The variable domain in full, with the rest retrieved from reference TRBV5-4 and TRBJ1-6, is ETGVTQSPTHLIKTRGQQVTLRCSSQSGHNTVSWYQQALGQGPQFIFQYYREEENGRGNFPPRFSGLQFPNYSSELNVNALELDDSALYLCASSQRGFGVNSPLHFGNGTRLTVT.

The table lists this clone with a few counts. The chain links TRBV3-1 (or the pseudogene TRBV3-2) to TRBJ2-2, with TRBD1 matching over 8 bases. The CDR3 runs to 16 residues. From germline, CDR1 is LGHDT and CDR2 YNNKEL (reference sequence). V gave up 5 bases and J gave up 0 bases; unmatched junction bases: 5. The DNA for the CDR3 is TGTGCCAGCAGCGGGACAGGATCTGCGAACACCGGGGAGCTGTTTTTT. Its protein is CASSGTGSANTGELFF.